This is a list of T cell receptor beta chains from one sample in a study of blood T cell repertoires in COVID-19. Using immunoSEQ multiplex PCR, the repertoire was profiled, and TCRdb retains in-frame clones only, with some absent. The sample shows some 62,000 clones, 78% of them seen only once. The sequenced sample was peripheral blood. The receptors shown here come from a man aged 60 to 75 with COVID-19, enrolled during active disease. The CDR3 runs from the conserved cysteine through the conserved F or W. The D gene is left open where the match is weak.

J: TRBJ1-4; D: TRBD1; V: TRBV19; DNA: TGTGCCAGTAGTGGGACAGGGGGTGTTGAAAAACTGTTTTTT; CDR3: CASSGTGGVEKLFF
J: TRBJ2-1; D: TRBD2; V: TRBV11-2; DNA: TGTGCCAGCAGCTTTAGCGGGAGGGCGGGTAATGAGCAGTTCTTC; CDR3: CASSFSGRAGNEQFF
J: TRBJ2-1; D: .; V: TRBV11-2; DNA: TGTGCCAGCAGCTTGTTGGGGCCCAGCTCCTACAATGAGCAGTTCTTC; CDR3: CASSLLGPSSYNEQFF
J: TRBJ1-6; D: .; V: TRBV7-9; DNA: TGTGCCAGCAGCTCCGGGCCCCCCGACAGCTCACCCCTCCACTTT; CDR3: CASSSGPPDSSPLHF
J: TRBJ1-6; D: .; V: TRBV28; DNA: TGTGCCAGCAGTCAGTTGAATTCACCCCTCCACTTT; CDR3: CASSQLNSPLHF
J: TRBJ2-3; D: .; V: TRBV30; DNA: TGTGCCTGGAGTGGAGCTAGCGACCCCACAGATACGCAGTATTTT; CDR3: CAWSGASDPTDTQYF
J: TRBJ1-6; D: .; V: TRBV7-9; DNA: TGTGCCAGCAGCTTAGTGCGGGGGTTTTCACCCCTCCACTTT; CDR3: CASSLVRGFSPLHF
J: TRBJ1-4; D: .; V: TRBV3-1/TRBV3-2; DNA: TGTGCCAGCAGCCAAGATCGAAGTATGAGGAGACAGACAAATGAAAAACTGTTTTTT; CDR3: CASSQDRSMRRQTNEKLFF
J: TRBJ1-5; D: .; V: TRBV28; DNA: TGTGCCAGCAGACGGGGGGATCAGCCCCAGCATTTT; CDR3: CASRRGDQPQHF
J: TRBJ1-5; D: .; V: TRBV19; DNA: TGTGCCAGTAGTATAGCCGTAGGGGGGGGCGCGTTCAGTAATCAGCCCCAGCATTTT; CDR3: CASSIAVGGGAFSNQPQHF